This TCR beta chain is from a study of T-cell memory formation after mild COVID-19. The table lists this clonotype with many counts. The antigen remains unidentified. CDR3 size: 19 residues. J was trimmed by 1 base and V by 5 bases; bases with no gene match: 13. Germline V CDR1 and CDR2: SGHNT, YENEEA. MiXCR, run by TCRdb on the 5' RACE reads, gives a single entry per CDR3 protein. In the table there are around 200,000 distinct CDR3 sequences, 15% to 20% of which are singletons. Points from the study as a whole: Cross-reactive memory appears to have joined, as suggested by some responding clones showing up in pre-infection memory. Mainly CM and EM harbored the contracting CD4+ clones; mainly EMRA harbored the CD8+ ones.

This sequence originates from an adult woman who had mild COVID-19 (a few samples of this study predate the infection). Cell type and time point are not known. The chain joins TRBV11-3 to TRBJ2-3; TRBD2 aligns across 12 bases. Material: PBMCs or a T cell subset sorted from them (not recorded which). The DNA for the CDR3 is TGTGCCAGCAGCGCCTCAACTAGCGGGAGGCCCCCGGGCACAGATACGCAGTATTTT. It yields the protein CASSASTSGRPPGTDTQYF.